A single sample gave rise to the 31 T cell receptor beta chains below, sequenced in a study of chemoradiotherapy in HPV16-positive cancers. TCRdb's table, derived via immunoSEQ multiplex PCR, lists solely in-frame clones and lacks some. The sample carries fewer than 9,500 clones, 71% recorded once. Sequencing used tumor tissue, obtained from a patient who underwent chemoradiotherapy. These TCRs come from a human donor with HPV-associated anogenital cancer.

CDR3 coding DNA: TGTGCCAGCAGTTCCACCCTAGATCCCATGAGCACTGAAGCTTTCTTT. Its translation is CASSSTLDPMSTEAFF. This sequence joins TRBV28 and TRBJ1-1; no definite D call. The CDR3 extends over 16 amino acids. Germline assignment: CDR1 MDHEN and CDR2 SYDVKM. Trimming left V 4 bases short and J 4 bases short, with 19 bases between.

The V call is TRBV18, the J call TRBJ1-2, with a tentative D call TRBD1 (5 bases). Germline CDR1 reads KGHSH; CDR2 reads LQKENI. This CDR3 is built from 13 residues. V was cut by 6 bases and J by 6 bases, with 14 bases left in between. This chain's CDR3 is CASSTRGGDGYTF. CDR3 DNA sequence: TGTGCCAGCTCCACGCGGGGAGGGGATGGCTACACCTTC.

The genes are TRBV10-1 and TRBJ2-5; 10 nucleotides line up with TRBD1. There are 14 residues in the CDR3. The J segment lost 5 bases and the V segment lost 5 bases, leaving 5 bases of the junction unmatched. Germline V gene sequence: CDR1 WNHNN, CDR2 SYGVQD (reference sequence). The CDR3 region has the DNA TGCGCCAGCAGTCGGGACAGGGGATCCGAGACCCAGTACTTC. It encodes CASSRDRGSETQYF.

The DNA of the CDR3 is TGTGCCAGCAGTAGCGGGGACACAGATACGCAGTATTTT. Amino acids: CASSSGDTDTQYF. J is TRBJ2-3 and V is TRBV6-4; 7 bases align to TRBD2. CDR3 length: 13 residues. In germline, CDR1 is MRHNA, CDR2 SNTAGT. The ends lost 5 bases at V and 2 bases at J; junction bases unmatched: 1.

The gene calls are TRBV25-1 and TRBJ1-2; the D is unclear. This CDR3 has 15 residues. In germline, CDR1 is MGHDK, CDR2 SYGVNS. The V end was cut by 1 base, the J end by 3 bases, with 12 bases between. The CDR3 loop is CASSESGQADYGYTF. The CDR3 nucleotides read TGTGCCAGCAGTGAATCAGGTCAGGCAGACTATGGCTACACCTTC.

The chain carries TRBV23-1 and TRBJ1-1; D remains ambiguous. TRBV23-1 is identified as an open reading frame with a role that is uncertain. V shed 6 bases and J shed 6 bases, with 11 bases lying between them. This CDR3 has 12 amino acids. The DNA of the CDR3 is TGCGCCAGCAGCGGGGAAGCGGCTGAAGCTTTCTTT. This sequence encodes CASSGEAAEAFF.

The J gene is TRBJ1-1, the V gene TRBV29-1, with D unresolved. The germline gives CDR1 SQVTM, CDR2 ANQGSEA. V lost 6 bases and J 2 bases, leaving 19 bases between the germline ends. The CDR3 is made up of 15 amino acids. The CDR3 here is CSVHRALRTNTEAFF. The CDR3 DNA reads as TGCAGCGTGCACCGGGCCCTAAGAACAAACACTGAAGCTTTCTTT. Based on the CDR3 plus reference TRBV29-1 and TRBJ1-1, the full variable domain is SAVISQKPSRDICQRGTSLTIQCQVDSQVTMMFWYRQQPGQSLTLIATANQGSEATYESGFVIDKFPISRPNLTFSTLTVSNMSPEDSSIYLCSVHRALRTNTEAFFGQGTRLTVV.

This clone was seen a few times. This chain connects TRBV21-1 to TRBJ2-7; the DNA was not compared with TRBD1, the D call given in the table. TRBV21-1 is a listed pseudogene. The CDR3 extends over 22 amino acids. For the CDR3, the DNA is TGTGCCAGCAGCAAAGTGGGAGGAAAACAGGGGAACGATCGTGCCGGCTCCTACGAGCAGTACTTC. Encoded protein: CASSKVGGKQGNDRAGSYEQYF.

CDR3 sequence (DNA): TGCAGCGTTATTTACACTGAAGCTTTCTTT. Its translation: CSVIYTEAFF. V is TRBV29-1 and J is TRBJ1-1; unclear D gene. CDR1 SQVTM and CDR2 ANQGSEA come from the germline V gene. This CDR3 is 10 amino acids long. Trimming left V 5 bases short and J 3 bases short, with 4 bases between.

The chain recombines TRBV30 with TRBJ1-1, with 7 bases matching TRBD1. V was clipped by 5 bases and J by 0 bases; unmatched bases: 3. CDR1 is GTSNPN and CDR2 is SVGIG in the germline V gene (reference sequence). The CDR3 extends over 13 amino acids. The CDR3 region has the DNA TGTGCCTGGGGACAGGACTTGAACACTGAAGCTTTCTTT. As protein: CAWGQDLNTEAFF. Full variable domain (rest looked up from reference TRBV30 and TRBJ1-1): SQTIHQWPATLVQPVGSPLSLECTVEGTSNPNLYWYRQAAGRGLQLLFYSVGIGQISSEVPQNLSASRPQDRQFILSSKKLLLSDSGFYLCAWGQDLNTEAFFGQGTRLTVV.

The chain couples TRBV18 to TRBJ1-4, with TRBD1 matching 10 bases. Germline CDR1 KGHSH, CDR2 LQKENI. V shed 3 bases, J shed 8 bases, and the junction held 12 bases outside the gene matches. CDR3 length: 17 residues. CDR3 nucleotide sequence: TGTGCCAGCTCACCCCTGACAGGGGGCGAGGATCGGGAAAAACTGTTTTTT. It specifies CASSPLTGGEDREKLFF. Complete variable domain (other parts from reference TRBV18 and TRBJ1-4): NAGVMQNPRHLVRRRGQEARLRCSPMKGHSHVYWYRQLPEEGLKFMVYLQKENIIDESGMPKERFSAEFPKEGPSILRIQQVVRGDSAAYFCASSPLTGGEDREKLFFGSGTQLSVL.

The chain has TRBV6-4 and TRBJ2-7; 8 positions match TRBD1. This CDR3 comprises 15 residues. CDR1 and CDR2 from the germline V gene are MRHNA and SNTAGT. Losses at the gene ends were 0 bases for V and 6 bases for J; bases not matched to a gene: 7. Here the CDR3 DNA reads TGTGCCAGCAGTGACTCACCCGGGACAGGCTCCGAGCAGTACTTC. Protein: CASSDSPGTGSEQYF.

The chain couples TRBV30 to TRBJ2-5; perhaps TRBD2 as D (6 bases). The ends were cut back, 0 bases at V and 7 bases at J, with 15 bases in the middle. The length of the CDR3 is 14 residues. Germline V gene lookup returns CDR1 GTSNPN and CDR2 SVGIG (reference sequence). As DNA, the CDR3 is TGTGCCTGGAGTGTATCTCCGGGAGAGGCGACCCAGTACTTC. Translated: CAWSVSPGEATQYF. Using reference TRBV30 and TRBJ2-5 for the parts outside the CDR3, the full variable domain is SQTIHQWPATLVQPVGSPLSLECTVEGTSNPNLYWYRQAAGRGLQLLFYSVGIGQISSEVPQNLSASRPQDRQFILSSKKLLLSDSGFYLCAWSVSPGEATQYFGPGTRLLVL.

This rearrangement joins TRBV6-1 to TRBJ2-6; tentatively, D is TRBD1 (6 bases). V lost 3 bases to trimming and J lost 2 bases, with 8 bases between them. The CDR3 runs to 15 residues. Germline assignment: CDR1 MNHNS and CDR2 SASEGT. The CDR3 bases are TGTGCCAGCAGTGAGAACAGGGCTGGGGCCAACGTCCTGACTTTC. Its protein product is CASSENRAGANVLTF.

This clone was counted a few times. This chain uses TRBV6-6 with TRBJ2-1; 10 bases are shared with TRBD1. V trimming: 2 bases; J trimming: 6 bases; junction bases outside the gene matches: 4. The CDR3 runs to 15 residues. Germline V gene sequence: CDR1 MNHNY, CDR2 SVGAGI (reference sequence). The DNA for the CDR3 is TGTGCCAGCAGTTACCAGGGACAGGGGAGCAATGAGCAGTTCTTC. This translates into CASSYQGQGSNEQFF.

This clone has only a few counts. The J gene is TRBJ2-7, the V gene TRBV27; 7 bases agree with TRBD2. The germline V gene encodes CDR1 MNHEY and CDR2 SMNVEV (reference sequence). V was clipped by 3 bases and J by 0 bases; unmatched bases: 5. The CDR3 length is 15 residues. Written as DNA, the CDR3 is TGTGCCAGCAGTTTGGGGGGGAACCCCTCCTACGAGCAGTACTTC. Amino acid sequence: CASSLGGNPSYEQYF.

The chain joins TRBV5-5 to TRBJ2-7; TRBD1 aligns across 11 bases. The V gene's germline CDR1 is SGHKS and CDR2 YYEKEE (reference sequence). This CDR3 contains 15 residues. The trim removed 3 bases at V and 6 bases at J, leaving 8 bases unmatched. The chain's CDR3 is CASSSTDRGLLEQYF. CDR3 DNA: TGTGCCAGCAGCTCCACGGACAGGGGGCTTCTCGAGCAGTACTTC. The complete variable domain, with remaining parts taken from reference TRBV5-5 and TRBJ2-7, reads DAGVTQSPTHLIKTRGQQVTLRCSPISGHKSVSWYQQVLGQGPQFIFQYYEKEERGRGNFPDRFSARQFPNYSSELNVNALLLGDSALYLCASSSTDRGLLEQYFGPGTRLTVT.

The chain employs TRBV9 and TRBJ2-5, with 10 bases identical to TRBD2. This CDR3 has 13 amino acids. V lost 0 bases and J lost 7; bases outside the gene matches: 0. Per germline, CDR1 SGDLS and CDR2 YYNGEE. CDR3 protein: CASSVGTSGTQYF. CDR3 nucleotides: TGTGCCAGCAGCGTAGGGACTAGCGGGACCCAGTACTTC.

This sequence joins TRBV5-1 and TRBJ1-3, with 8 positions matching TRBD1. The junction had 9 bases not matched to a gene; V was cut back by 4 bases and J by 0 bases. Germline CDR1 is SGHRS and CDR2 is YFSETQ. CDR3 length: 17 residues. The CDR3 DNA reads as TGCGCCAGCAGCCCAGGGACAGGCCTAGTCTCTGGAAACACCATATATTTT. This codes for CASSPGTGLVSGNTIYF.

This clone was seen more than once but under ten times. This sequence joins TRBV7-3 and TRBJ1-6; TRBD1 agrees at 8 bases. Looked up from germline, CDR1 is SGHTA and CDR2 is FQGTGA. The CDR3 totals 14 residues. Trimming cost V 4 bases and J 7 bases; bases outside gene matches: 3. CDR3 residues: CASSSGQDNSPLHF. CDR3 DNA sequence: TGTGCCAGCAGCTCGGGACAGGACAATTCACCCCTCCACTTT.

The rearrangement joins TRBV6-1 to TRBJ2-1; 9 positions agree with TRBD2. The germline V gene encodes CDR1 MNHNS and CDR2 SASEGT. V lost 0 bases, J lost 7 bases, and 4 bases stayed unmatched. This CDR3 is built from 15 residues. CDR3 region: CASSEASGGVNEQFF. The CDR3 bases are TGTGCCAGCAGTGAAGCTAGCGGGGGCGTAAATGAGCAGTTCTTC.

This rearrangement joins TRBV2 to TRBJ1-1; D perhaps matches TRBD1 (5 bases). Germline V gene sequence: CDR1 SNHLY, CDR2 FYNNEI. V lost 0 bases, J lost 8 bases, and 7 bases lay in between. CDR3 length: 12 residues. CDR3 DNA sequence: TGTGCCAGCAGTGAAGCGGGGCGGGAAGCTTTCTTT. Residues: CASSEAGREAFF.

By frequency in the sample, this clone is large. The rearrangement joins TRBV25-1 to TRBJ2-2, with 7 bases identical to TRBD1. The V gene end was trimmed by 5 bases and the J gene end by 3 bases; junction bases not matched to a gene: 0. The V gene's germline CDR1 is MGHDK and CDR2 SYGVNS. This CDR3 has 13 residues. Here the CDR3 DNA reads TGTGCCAGCAGTACAGGGGACACCGGGGAGCTGTTTTTT. It yields the protein CASSTGDTGELFF.

The chain uses TRBV6-6 and TRBJ1-5; TRBD1 aligns across 7 bases. Looked up from germline, CDR1 is MNHNY and CDR2 is SVGAGI (reference sequence). This CDR3 has 15 residues. V lost 6 bases, J lost 0 bases, and 5 bases stayed unmatched. This CDR3 reads CASSRGQLSNQPQHF. For the CDR3, the DNA is TGTGCCAGCAGCCGGGGACAGCTTAGCAATCAGCCCCAGCATTTT.

CDR3 DNA sequence: TGTGCCAGCAGGAGGGGGGACTTTAACTATGGCTACACCTTC. Its translation is CASRRGDFNYGYTF. The chain combines TRBV2 with TRBJ1-2, with a weak D call TRBD1 (6 bases). The germline V gene encodes CDR1 SNHLY and CDR2 FYNNEI. The V end was cut by 6 bases, the J end by 1 base, with 12 bases between. The CDR3 is made up of 14 amino acids.

The chain uses TRBV7-3 and TRBJ1-2; no clear D. The germline CDR1 and CDR2 sequences are SGHTA and FQGTGA. The CDR3 contains 13 residues. V gave up 0 bases and J gave up 3 bases, with 5 bases separating them. The CDR3 DNA reads as TGTGCCAGCAGCTTAACGGCAGACTATGGCTACACCTTC. Amino acids: CASSLTADYGYTF.

The gene calls are TRBV28 and TRBJ1-1; D is perhaps TRBD1 (5 bases). The CDR3 totals 12 residues. Germline CDR1 MDHEN, CDR2 SYDVKM. V was cut by 9 bases and J by 8 bases, with 16 bases left in between. CDR3 residues: CASLFQGEEAFF. CDR3 sequence (DNA): TGTGCCAGTTTATTCCAGGGAGAGGAAGCTTTCTTT.

This chain links TRBV5-6 with TRBJ1-2; 9 bases map to TRBD1. The CDR3 has 15 amino acids. Germline values: CDR1 SGHDT, CDR2 YYEEEE. V was clipped by 2 bases and J by 8 bases; unmatched bases: 10. The CDR3 spells CASSLRDRVTRGYTF. The CDR3 DNA follows: TGTGCCAGCAGCTTACGGGACAGGGTTACGCGGGGCTACACCTTC.

The chain links TRBV7-2 to TRBJ2-5, with no clear D. There are 17 residues in the CDR3. From germline, CDR1 is SGHTA and CDR2 FQGNSA. Trimming removed 1 base at V and 5 bases at J, with 20 bases between. The DNA for the CDR3 is TGTGCCAGCAGCTTAGTACCCGGGCCGAGTATGTGGGAGACCCAGTACTTC. Residues: CASSLVPGPSMWETQYF.

Notes on this clone: In the same sample, other DNA sequences code for this CDR3. The CDR3, as DNA: TGTGCCAGCAGTTCCGTCGACAGGGACAATCAGCCCCAGCATTTT. Translated, it gives CASSSVDRDNQPQHF. This chain joins TRBV27 and TRBJ1-5, with TRBD1 matching over 7 bases. Germline CDR1 and CDR2: MNHEY and SMNVEV (reference sequence). The ends lost 4 bases at V and 3 bases at J; junction bases unmatched: 6. The CDR3 length is 15 residues.

The rearrangement uses TRBV7-2 and TRBJ2-3; 10 nucleotides agree with TRBD2. The CDR3 covers 16 residues. Germline loops: CDR1 SGHTA, CDR2 FQGNSA. The junction had 6 bases not matched to a gene; V was cut back by 5 bases and J by 1 base. The CDR3 sequence: CASSHAGTSGTDTQYF. The CDR3 coding sequence is TGTGCCAGCAGCCACGCCGGGACTAGCGGCACAGATACGCAGTATTTT.